These 32 T cell receptor beta chains were sequenced from one sample in a study of graft-versus-host responses after intestinal transplantation (dated by TCRdb to the early 2020s). The antigens of these receptors remain unknown. This specimen's time point label, per the study, means: cells obtained before transplantation from donor or recipient. The library was built by means of the immunoSEQ multiplex PCR assay. TCRdb retrieved this table from immuneACCESS and kept in-frame rearrangements only. Not all clones are present; in checked studies, unresolved V genes account for under half, and no reason is known for the remainder. In this sample the table shows about 120,000 clones, approximately 96% of which occur a single time. The ten largest clones represent about 3.3% of the sample. This specimen was unstimulated CD8+ T cells sorted from spleen or lymph node cells, taken before intestinal transplant. These receptors were taken from a human donor who received an intestinal transplant.

The chain couples TRBV7-9 to TRBJ1-2; tentatively, D is TRBD1 (6 bases). The CDR3 consists of 16 residues. V was trimmed by 3 bases and J by 5 bases, leaving 19 bases between them. Germline assignment: CDR1 SEHNR and CDR2 FQNEAQ (reference sequence). The CDR3: CASSFQGPGTSYGYTF. The CDR3 coding sequence is TGTGCCAGCAGCTTTCAGGGGCCCGGGACATCATATGGCTACACCTTC.

The chain couples TRBV28 to TRBJ1-2; tentatively, D is TRBD1 (6 bases). The germline V and J ends were trimmed by 2 bases and 5 bases, with 18 bases remaining between them. Germline loops: CDR1 MDHEN, CDR2 SYDVKM. The CDR3 is 16 residues long. CDR3 amino acids: CASSLEGETRGYGYTF. DNA of the CDR3: TGTGCCAGCAGTTTAGAGGGGGAGACCAGGGGTTATGGCTACACCTTC.

The chain has TRBV21-1 and TRBJ2-1; the table gives TRBD1 as D, unverified against the DNA. TRBV21-1 is assigned pseudogene status. This CDR3 comprises 15 residues. The CDR3 spells CASSKAGTGDNEQFF. CDR3 in DNA: TGTGCCAGCAGCAAAGCCGGGACAGGGGACAATGAGCAGTTCTTC.

This clone was counted once. The J gene is TRBJ2-7, the V gene TRBV15, with D possibly TRBD2 on 5 matching bases. CDR1 is LNHNV, CDR2 YYDKDF, per germline (reference sequence). CDR3 length: 12 amino acids. Trimming removed 0 bases from V and 6 bases from J, with 6 bases in between. The CDR3 is CATSREGSEQYF. As DNA, the CDR3 is TGTGCCACCAGCAGAGAGGGGAGCGAGCAGTACTTC. The variable domain in full, with the rest retrieved from reference TRBV15 and TRBJ2-7, is DAMVIQNPRYQVTQFGKPVTLSCSQTLNHNVMYWYQQKSSQAPKLLFHYYDKDFNNEADTPDNFQSRRPNTSFCFLDIRSPGLGDTAMYLCATSREGSEQYFGPGTRLTVT.

The gene calls are TRBV5-1 and TRBJ2-1; 9 bases match TRBD1. This CDR3 has 16 amino acids. Germline values: CDR1 SGHRS, CDR2 YFSETQ. Trimming removed 2 bases from V and 2 bases from J; junction bases left unmatched: 5. CDR3 coding DNA: TGCGCCAGCAGCTTATATGGGACAGGGACCTACAATGAGCAGTTCTTC. Translation: CASSLYGTGTYNEQFF.

This chain connects TRBV27 to TRBJ2-7; 8 bases map to TRBD1. Germline V gene lookup returns CDR1 MNHEY and CDR2 SMNVEV (reference sequence). V was clipped by 5 bases and J by 6 bases; unmatched bases: 12. The CDR3 is 15 residues long. In DNA form, the CDR3 reads TGTGCCAGCAGTCCGCGGACAGGGATCTCTTCCGAGCAGTACTTC. Translation gives CASSPRTGISSEQYF.

This chain uses TRBV28 with TRBJ1-2; D possibly corresponds to TRBD1 (5 bases). The CDR3 has 16 residues. V lost 6 bases, J lost 4 bases, and 21 bases lay in between. Germline V gene data show CDR1 as MDHEN and CDR2 as SYDVKM. This CDR3 is CASRTPGLGVFYGYTF. The DNA of the CDR3 is TGTGCCAGCAGGACCCCCGGGTTGGGGGTTTTCTATGGCTACACCTTC.

The table lists this clone with a count of one. This rearrangement joins TRBV9 to TRBJ2-5; possibly TRBD1 or TRBD2 for D (5 bases each). The CDR3 runs to 14 residues. Germline V gene data show CDR1 as SGDLS and CDR2 as YYNGEE. Trimming stripped 0 bases from V and 4 bases from J, with 10 bases between. Here the CDR3 reads CASSVGGIGETQYF. The CDR3 coding sequence is TGTGCCAGCAGCGTAGGGGGGATTGGAGAGACCCAGTACTTC. Full variable domain (missing parts from reference TRBV9 and TRBJ2-5): DSGVTQTPKHLITATGQRVTLRCSPRSGDLSVYWYQQSLDQGLQFLIQYYNGEERAKGNILERFSAQQFPDLHSELNLSSLELGDSALYFCASSVGGIGETQYFGPGTRLLVL.

The CDR3 spells CASSYSQGSNQPQHF. CDR3 coding DNA: TGTGCCAGCAGTTACTCGCAGGGAAGCAATCAGCCCCAGCATTTT. This sequence joins TRBV6-5 and TRBJ1-5, with a possible D match to TRBD1 (5 bases). The CDR3 extends over 15 amino acids. The ends were cut back, 0 bases at V and 1 base at J, with 7 bases in the middle. Germline values: CDR1 MNHEY, CDR2 SVGAGI.

This clone was observed a single time. The chain is built from TRBV27 and TRBJ2-7; D is perhaps TRBD1 or TRBD2 (5 bases each). This CDR3 region has 15 residues. The germline gives CDR1 MNHEY, CDR2 SMNVEV (reference sequence). V lost 2 bases, J lost 1 base, and 12 bases lay in between. The chain's CDR3 is CASSLRQGPSYEQYF. The DNA of the CDR3 is TGTGCCAGCAGTTTAAGGCAGGGACCTTCCTACGAGCAGTACTTC.

The rearrangement uses TRBV27 and TRBJ1-1; possibly TRBD1 for D (5 bases). CDR1 MNHEY and CDR2 SMNVEV come from the germline V gene (reference sequence). With 3 bases removed from V and 5 bases from J, the gap between germline ends came to 16 bases. This CDR3 spans 15 amino acids. CDR3: CASSFDEAGLTEAFF. The CDR3 DNA follows: TGTGCCAGCAGTTTCGACGAGGCAGGGTTAACTGAAGCTTTCTTT.

This clone was found once. This chain links TRBV9 with TRBJ1-2; D is uncertain. V was pared by 6 bases and J by 1 base, with 13 bases between. The CDR3 totals 14 residues. Per germline, CDR1 SGDLS and CDR2 YYNGEE. The CDR3 DNA follows: TGTGCCAGCACCTCGGACTTATTTAACTATGGCTACACCTTC. Its translation is CASTSDLFNYGYTF.

The V and J genes are TRBV6-1 and TRBJ2-1; D may be TRBD2 (7 bases). Trimming took off 5 bases at V and 6 bases at J, with 14 bases between the two ends. Germline CDR1 is MNHNS and CDR2 is SASEGT. The CDR3 consists of 14 residues. DNA of the CDR3: TGTGCCAGCAGTCCCCTGGGAGGGGGCAATGAGCAGTTCTTC. Its translation is CASSPLGGGNEQFF.

The chain carries TRBV27 and TRBJ2-3; perhaps TRBD1 as D (6 bases). The CDR3 runs 12 residues. V was cut by 6 bases and J by 11 bases, with 15 bases left in between. The germline CDR1 and CDR2 sequences are MNHEY and SMNVEV (reference sequence). CDR3 in amino acids: CASSRQVGQQYF. The CDR3 DNA reads as TGTGCCAGCAGCCGACAGGTCGGCCAGCAGTATTTT.

To note about this clone: Other DNA sequences in the sample encode the same CDR3. The gene calls are TRBV7-9 and TRBJ2-1; D is unresolved. Germline loops: CDR1 SEHNR, CDR2 FQNEAQ (reference sequence). This CDR3 is 11 amino acids long. The V end lost 4 bases, the J end lost 7 bases, and 5 bases lay between the germline ends. The CDR3 region has the DNA TGTGCCAGCAGCTCCGGGAATGAGCAGTTCTTC. It yields the protein CASSSGNEQFF.

The gene calls are TRBV4-3 and TRBJ2-1; 9 bases are a match to TRBD2. Trimming at V came to 0 bases and at J to 3 bases, leaving 6 bases not matched to a gene. This CDR3 is built from 17 residues. Germline V lookup: CDR1 LGHNA, CDR2 YSLEER. The CDR3 protein is CASSQEPSGTNYNEQFF. The CDR3 nucleotides read TGCGCCAGCAGCCAAGAACCTAGCGGGACTAACTACAATGAGCAGTTCTTC.

The chain has TRBV2 and TRBJ1-2, with D maybe TRBD1 (5 bases). The CDR3 length is 15 residues. The germline V gene has CDR1 SNHLY and CDR2 FYNNEI. With 2 bases removed from V and 3 bases from J, the gap between germline ends came to 13 bases. The CDR3 DNA sequence: TGTGCCAGCAGTGAAAAGGGGTGGGCCGACTATGGCTACACCTTC. Translation: CASSEKGWADYGYTF.

The J gene is TRBJ2-5, the V gene TRBV5-1; unclear D gene. The CDR3 runs 13 residues. Trimming cost V 4 bases and J 3 bases, with 10 bases left between them. Germline V gene lookup returns CDR1 SGHRS and CDR2 YFSETQ. The CDR3 DNA reads TGCGCCAGCAGCGGGCTAGTCGAAGAGACCCAGTACTTC. Its protein is CASSGLVEETQYF.

This rearrangement joins TRBV11-2 to TRBJ2-5; D is perhaps TRBD2 (5 bases). V shed 1 base and J shed 1 base, with 10 bases lying between them. Germline assignment: CDR1 SGHAT and CDR2 FQNNGV. The CDR3 consists of 15 residues. The CDR3 reads CASSLAGWGQETQYF. CDR3 DNA: TGTGCCAGCAGCTTAGCGGGATGGGGCCAAGAGACCCAGTACTTC.

This chain joins TRBV7-3 and TRBJ2-7; the D is unclear. V was pared by 5 bases and J by 6 bases, with 20 bases between. Looked up from germline, CDR1 is SGHTA and CDR2 is FQGTGA. The length of the CDR3 is 15 residues. This chain's CDR3 is CASSPALTFWSEQYF. For the CDR3, the DNA is TGTGCCAGCAGCCCCGCTCTTACCTTTTGGAGCGAGCAGTACTTC.

V gene TRBV7-9 combines with J gene TRBJ2-3; TRBD1 agrees at 7 bases. Trimming removed 1 base from V and 4 bases from J; junction bases left unmatched: 2. CDR1 is SEHNR, CDR2 FQNEAQ, per germline (reference sequence). The CDR3 is made up of 14 amino acids. DNA for the CDR3: TGTGCCAGCAGCTTAGAGACAGGGCCAGATACGCAGTATTTT. Translating it yields CASSLETGPDTQYF.

This clone was observed once. The chain uses TRBV4-2 and TRBJ1-5; unclear D gene. The CDR3 is 13 amino acids. V was pared by 0 bases and J by 6 bases, with 6 bases between. CDR1 LGHNA and CDR2 YNFKEQ come from the germline V gene. Here the CDR3 DNA reads TGTGCCAGCAGCCAAGAGATGCGTCAGCCCCAGCATTTT. Its protein is CASSQEMRQPQHF.

This clone is a singleton in its sample. The chain combines TRBV27 with TRBJ1-5; D is undetermined. Trimming took 4 bases from V and 4 from J, leaving 8 bases between them. Germline V gene data show CDR1 as MNHEY and CDR2 as SMNVEV (reference sequence). This CDR3 is built from 13 residues. CDR3 residues: CASSWGFNQPQHF. For the CDR3, the DNA is TGTGCCAGCAGTTGGGGTTTTAATCAGCCCCAGCATTTT.

The V gene is TRBV6-5, the J gene TRBJ2-1, with TRBD1 matching over 8 bases. The V gene end was trimmed by 6 bases and the J gene end by 0 bases; junction bases not matched to a gene: 4. CDR1 and CDR2 from the germline V gene are MNHEY and SVGAGI. CDR3 length equals 15 residues. In DNA, the CDR3 is TGTGCCAGCAGGCCAGACAGGGGCTCCTACAATGAGCAGTTCTTC. Translating gives CASRPDRGSYNEQFF.

The V and J genes are TRBV14 and TRBJ2-1; the match to TRBD2 covers 7 bases. The CDR3 is 16 amino acids. Germline V gene lookup returns CDR1 SGHDN and CDR2 FVKESK. J lost 6 bases, V lost 0 bases, and 8 bases had no gene match. CDR3 region: CASSQDWGLAANEQFF. CDR3 DNA: TGTGCCAGCAGCCAAGATTGGGGTCTAGCGGCCAATGAGCAGTTCTTC.

This chain uses TRBV7-2 with TRBJ1-5; no firm D call. The germline V and J ends were trimmed by 1 base and 0 bases, with 7 bases remaining between them. Germline assignment: CDR1 SGHTA and CDR2 FQGNSA. The CDR3 consists of 15 residues. CDR3 in amino acids: CASSLEIYSNQPQHF. CDR3 DNA sequence: TGTGCCAGCAGCTTAGAGATCTATAGCAATCAGCCCCAGCATTTT.

This rearrangement joins TRBV5-6 to TRBJ2-5; TRBD1 might be the D (6 bases). The J call is in doubt because the DNA end fits TRBJ2-7 better. This CDR3 spans 14 amino acids. The germline V gene encodes CDR1 SGHDT and CDR2 YYEEEE. The CDR3 bases are TGTGCCAGCAGCTCCGGGACAACCTCCTACGAGCAGTACTTC. It codes for CASSSGTTSYEQYF.

The genes are TRBV19 and TRBJ2-7; TRBD2 agrees at 10 bases. This CDR3 comprises 17 residues. J was trimmed by 3 bases and V by 3 bases; bases with no gene match: 11. Per the germline V gene, CDR1 is LNHDA and CDR2 is SQIVND (reference sequence). The CDR3 spells CASSITLAGASNYEQYF. In nucleotides, the CDR3 is TGTGCCAGTAGTATTACTCTAGCGGGAGCCTCAAACTACGAGCAGTACTTC.

The rearrangement links TRBV4-3 to TRBJ1-2; TRBD1 agrees at 8 bases. The CDR3 spans 17 residues. The V and J ends lost 2 bases and 6 bases, in that order; junction bases with no gene match: 14. Germline assignment: CDR1 LGHNA and CDR2 YSLEER. This CDR3 reads CASSQSSRPGGKDGYTF. The DNA of the CDR3 is TGCGCCAGCAGCCAATCATCCCGCCCAGGGGGCAAGGATGGCTACACCTTC.

V and J are TRBV9 and TRBJ2-1, with D possibly matching TRBD2 (5 bases). Trimming removed 2 bases at V and 10 bases at J, with 13 bases between. The CDR3 consists of 13 residues. The germline V gene has CDR1 SGDLS and CDR2 YYNGEE. The CDR3 coding sequence is TGTGCCAGCAGCGTGGGCGGGTTGGACGAGCAGTTCTTC. Its translation: CASSVGGLDEQFF.

Of note for this clone: Different DNA sequences within this sample yield the same CDR3. The chain has TRBV28 and TRBJ2-5; no clear D gene. V was pared by 6 bases and J by 1 base, with 15 bases between. The CDR3 sequence is 15 residues long. In germline, CDR1 is MDHEN, CDR2 SYDVKM. For the CDR3, the DNA is TGTGCCAGCAGCTTGGTTCCGGGCAGCCAAGAGACCCAGTACTTC. It is translated as CASSLVPGSQETQYF.

The chain couples TRBV7-3 to TRBJ2-1, with D unresolved. The CDR3 is 17 residues long. V was cut by 1 base and J by 0 bases, with 13 bases left in between. Germline CDR1 is SGHTA and CDR2 is FQGTGA. CDR3 protein: CASSLIDIPGSYNEQFF. The DNA of the CDR3 is TGTGCCAGCAGCTTAATAGACATCCCTGGCTCCTACAATGAGCAGTTCTTC.